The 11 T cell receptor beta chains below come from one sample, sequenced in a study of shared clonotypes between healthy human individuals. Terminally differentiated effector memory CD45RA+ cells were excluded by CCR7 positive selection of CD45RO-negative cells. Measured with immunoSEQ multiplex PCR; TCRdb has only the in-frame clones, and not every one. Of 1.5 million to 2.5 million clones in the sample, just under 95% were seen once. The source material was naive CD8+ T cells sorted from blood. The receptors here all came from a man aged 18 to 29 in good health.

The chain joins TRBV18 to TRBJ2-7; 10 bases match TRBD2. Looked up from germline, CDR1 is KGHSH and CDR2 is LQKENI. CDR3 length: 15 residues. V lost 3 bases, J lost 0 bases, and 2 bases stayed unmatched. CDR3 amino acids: CASSPLAGGSYEQYF. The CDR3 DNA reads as TGTGCCAGCTCACCTTTAGCGGGAGGCTCCTACGAGCAGTACTTC. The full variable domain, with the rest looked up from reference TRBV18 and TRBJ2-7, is NAGVMQNPRHLVRRRGQEARLRCSPMKGHSHVYWYRQLPEEGLKFMVYLQKENIIDESGMPKERFSAEFPKEGPSILRIQQVVRGDSAAYFCASSPLAGGSYEQYFGPGTRLTVT.

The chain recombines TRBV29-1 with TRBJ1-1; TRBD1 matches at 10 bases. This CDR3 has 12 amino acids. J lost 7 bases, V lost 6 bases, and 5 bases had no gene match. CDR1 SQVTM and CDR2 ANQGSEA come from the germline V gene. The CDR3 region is CSVDRGLDEAFF. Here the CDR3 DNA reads TGCAGCGTCGACAGGGGGCTCGATGAAGCTTTCTTT.

The CDR3 DNA follows: TGTGCCAGCAGCTTAGGGGAGGACAGGGATAATGGCTACACCTTC. It is translated as CASSLGEDRDNGYTF. The chain uses TRBV7-9 and TRBJ1-2; TRBD1 matches at 8 bases. V gave up 1 base and J gave up 6 bases; unmatched junction bases: 7. The germline gives CDR1 SEHNR, CDR2 FQNEAQ (reference sequence). CDR3 length: 15 amino acids.

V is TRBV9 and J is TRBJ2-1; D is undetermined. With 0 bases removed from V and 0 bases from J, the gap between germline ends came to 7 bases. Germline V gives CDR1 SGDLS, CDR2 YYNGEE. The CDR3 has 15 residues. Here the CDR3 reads CASSVVPNSYNEQFF. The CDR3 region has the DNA TGTGCCAGCAGCGTAGTACCGAACTCCTACAATGAGCAGTTCTTC.

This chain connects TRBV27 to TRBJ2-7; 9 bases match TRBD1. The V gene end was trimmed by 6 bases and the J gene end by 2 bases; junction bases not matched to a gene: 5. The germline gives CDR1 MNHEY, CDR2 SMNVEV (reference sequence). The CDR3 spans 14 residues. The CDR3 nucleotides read TGTGCCAGCAGGCTACAGGGGGCCCCCTACGAGCAGTACTTC. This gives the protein CASRLQGAPYEQYF.

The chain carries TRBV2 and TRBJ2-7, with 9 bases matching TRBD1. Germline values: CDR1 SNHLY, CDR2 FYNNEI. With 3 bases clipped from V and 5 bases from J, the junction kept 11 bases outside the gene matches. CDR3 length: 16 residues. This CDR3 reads CASSEANRGRFDEQYF. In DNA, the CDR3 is TGTGCCAGCAGTGAGGCTAACAGGGGGCGTTTTGACGAGCAGTACTTC.

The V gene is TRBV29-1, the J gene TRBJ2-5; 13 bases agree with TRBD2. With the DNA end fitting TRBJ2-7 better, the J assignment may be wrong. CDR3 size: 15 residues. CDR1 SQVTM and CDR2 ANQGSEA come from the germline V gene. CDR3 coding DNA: TGCAGCGTCAATGGACTAGCGGGGGACCCCTACGAGCAGTACTTC. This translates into CSVNGLAGDPYEQYF.

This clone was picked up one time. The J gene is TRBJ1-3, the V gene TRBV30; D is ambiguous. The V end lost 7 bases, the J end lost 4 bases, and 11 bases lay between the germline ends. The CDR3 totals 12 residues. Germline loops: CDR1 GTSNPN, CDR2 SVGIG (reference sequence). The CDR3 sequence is CASSLLGNTIYF. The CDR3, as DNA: TGTGCCTCGTCCTTGCTCGGAAACACCATATATTTT. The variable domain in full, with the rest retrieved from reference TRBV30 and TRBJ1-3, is SQTIHQWPATLVQPVGSPLSLECTVEGTSNPNLYWYRQAAGRGLQLLFYSVGIGQISSEVPQNLSASRPQDRQFILSSKKLLLSDSGFYLCASSLLGNTIYFGEGSWLTVV.

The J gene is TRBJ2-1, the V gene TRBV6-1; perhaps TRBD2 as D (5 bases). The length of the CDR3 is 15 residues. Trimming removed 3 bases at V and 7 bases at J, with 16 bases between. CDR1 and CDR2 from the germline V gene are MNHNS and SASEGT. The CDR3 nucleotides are TGTGCCAGCAGTGATCCAGCGGTCCCTTGGAATGAGCAGTTCTTC. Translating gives CASSDPAVPWNEQFF.

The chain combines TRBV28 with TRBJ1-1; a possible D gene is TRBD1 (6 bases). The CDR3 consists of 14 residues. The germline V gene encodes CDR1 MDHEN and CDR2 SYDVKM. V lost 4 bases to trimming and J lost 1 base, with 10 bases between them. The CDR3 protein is CASSWTVTNTEAFF. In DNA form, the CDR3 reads TGTGCCAGCAGTTGGACAGTCACGAACACTGAAGCTTTCTTT. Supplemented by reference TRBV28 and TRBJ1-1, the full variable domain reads DVKVTQSSRYLVKRTGEKVFLECVQDMDHENMFWYRQDPGLGLRLIYFSYDVKMKEKGDIPEGYSVSREKKERFSLILESASTNQTSMYLCASSWTVTNTEAFFGQGTRLTVV.

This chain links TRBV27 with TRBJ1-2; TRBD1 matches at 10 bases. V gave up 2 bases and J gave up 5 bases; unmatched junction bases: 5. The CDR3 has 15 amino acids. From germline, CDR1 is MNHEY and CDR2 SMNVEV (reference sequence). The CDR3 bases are TGTGCCAGCAGTTTAACTCCGGGACAGGGGTATGGCTACACCTTC. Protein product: CASSLTPGQGYGYTF.